This TCR beta chain was recovered during a study of blood T cell repertoires in COVID-19. The V gene lost 0 bases and the J gene lost 2 bases, with 8 bases spanning the gap. There are 14 residues in the CDR3. Germline V gene sequence: CDR1 SGHDN, CDR2 FVKESK. Sequenced by immunoSEQ multiplex PCR; TCRdb stores in-frame clones only, minus some. The sample holds 150,000 to 200,000 clones, roughly 84% seen once. The specimen sequenced was peripheral blood. The clonotype originates from a human donor with acute or convalescent COVID-19. The donor label of this sample is uncertain. The V call is TRBV14, the J call TRBJ2-7, with D unclear. The CDR3 nucleotides read TGTGCCAGCAGCCAAGAGGTGGGCCCCTACGAGCAGTACTTC. Translating it yields CASSQEVGPYEQYF.